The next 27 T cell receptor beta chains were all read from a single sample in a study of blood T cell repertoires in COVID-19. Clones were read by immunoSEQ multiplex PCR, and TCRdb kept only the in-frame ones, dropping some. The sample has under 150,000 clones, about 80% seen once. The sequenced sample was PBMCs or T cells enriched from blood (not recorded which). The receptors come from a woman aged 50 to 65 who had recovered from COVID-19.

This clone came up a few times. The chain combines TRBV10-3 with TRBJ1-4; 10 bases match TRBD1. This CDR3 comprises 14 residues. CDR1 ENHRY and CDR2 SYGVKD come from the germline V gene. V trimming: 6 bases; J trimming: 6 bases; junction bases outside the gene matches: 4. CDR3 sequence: CAIRGTGEDEKLFF. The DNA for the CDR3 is TGTGCCATCAGGGGGACAGGGGAAGATGAAAAACTGTTTTTT.

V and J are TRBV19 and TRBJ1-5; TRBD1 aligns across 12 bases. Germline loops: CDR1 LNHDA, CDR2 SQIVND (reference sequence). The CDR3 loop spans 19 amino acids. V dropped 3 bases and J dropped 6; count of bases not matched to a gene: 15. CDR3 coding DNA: TGTGCCAGTAGTATCTTCGGAAAGACCGGGACAGGGGGCTCTCAGCCCCAGCATTTT. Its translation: CASSIFGKTGTGGSQPQHF.

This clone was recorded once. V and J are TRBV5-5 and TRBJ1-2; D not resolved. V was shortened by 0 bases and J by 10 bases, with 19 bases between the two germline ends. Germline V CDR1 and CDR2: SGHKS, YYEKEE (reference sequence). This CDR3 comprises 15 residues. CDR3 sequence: CASSLGGRQSSIYTF. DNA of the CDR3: TGTGCCAGCAGCTTGGGTGGCAGGCAATCCTCCATCTACACCTTC.

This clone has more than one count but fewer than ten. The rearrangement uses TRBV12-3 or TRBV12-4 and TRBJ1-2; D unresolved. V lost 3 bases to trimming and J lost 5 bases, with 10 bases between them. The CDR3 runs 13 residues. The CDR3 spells CASSLRRVYGYTF. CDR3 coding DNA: TGTGCCAGCAGTTTGAGGAGAGTTTATGGCTACACCTTC.

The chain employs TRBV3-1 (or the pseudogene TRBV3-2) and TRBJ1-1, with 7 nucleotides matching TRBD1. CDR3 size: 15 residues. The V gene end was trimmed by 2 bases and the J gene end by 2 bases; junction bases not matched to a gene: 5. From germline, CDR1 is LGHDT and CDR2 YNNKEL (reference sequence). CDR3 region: CASSQRPGGNTEAFF. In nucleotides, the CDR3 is TGTGCCAGCAGCCAACGGCCAGGGGGTAACACTGAAGCTTTCTTT.

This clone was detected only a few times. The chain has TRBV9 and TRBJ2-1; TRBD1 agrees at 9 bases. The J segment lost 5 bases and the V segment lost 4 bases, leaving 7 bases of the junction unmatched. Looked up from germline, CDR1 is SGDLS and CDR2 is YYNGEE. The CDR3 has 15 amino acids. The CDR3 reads CASSTTGGIHNEQFF. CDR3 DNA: TGTGCCAGCAGCACCACAGGGGGCATCCACAATGAGCAGTTCTTC. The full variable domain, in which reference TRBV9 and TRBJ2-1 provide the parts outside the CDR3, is DSGVTQTPKHLITATGQRVTLRCSPRSGDLSVYWYQQSLDQGLQFLIQYYNGEERAKGNILERFSAQQFPDLHSELNLSSLELGDSALYFCASSTTGGIHNEQFFGPGTRLTVL.

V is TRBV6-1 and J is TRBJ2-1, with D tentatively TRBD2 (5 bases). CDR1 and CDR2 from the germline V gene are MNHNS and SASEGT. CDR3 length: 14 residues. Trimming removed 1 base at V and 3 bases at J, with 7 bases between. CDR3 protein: CASSEVAGYNEQFF. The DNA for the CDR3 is TGTGCCAGCAGTGAAGTCGCGGGCTACAATGAGCAGTTCTTC.

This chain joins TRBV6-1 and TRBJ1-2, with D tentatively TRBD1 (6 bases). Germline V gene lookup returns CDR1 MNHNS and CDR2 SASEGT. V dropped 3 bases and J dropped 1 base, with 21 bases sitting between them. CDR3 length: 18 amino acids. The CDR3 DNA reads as TGTGCCAGCAGTGATTTTACGGGGGGGCGTCGACATAACTATGGCTACACCTTC. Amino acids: CASSDFTGGRRHNYGYTF.

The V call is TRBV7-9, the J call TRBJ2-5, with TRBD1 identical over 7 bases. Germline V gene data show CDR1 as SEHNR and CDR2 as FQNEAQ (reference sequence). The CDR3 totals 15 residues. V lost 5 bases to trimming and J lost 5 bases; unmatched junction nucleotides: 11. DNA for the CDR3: TGTGCCAGCAGCGACCTACAGGGGTCGGGGGAGACCCAGTACTTC. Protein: CASSDLQGSGETQYF.

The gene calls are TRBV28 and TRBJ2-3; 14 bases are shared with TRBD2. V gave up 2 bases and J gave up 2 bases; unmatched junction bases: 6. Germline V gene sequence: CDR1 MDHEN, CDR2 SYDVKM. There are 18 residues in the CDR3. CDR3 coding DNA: TGTGCCAGCAGTTTACCGGGGACTAGCGGGAGAGACACAGATACGCAGTATTTT. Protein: CASSLPGTSGRDTDTQYF.

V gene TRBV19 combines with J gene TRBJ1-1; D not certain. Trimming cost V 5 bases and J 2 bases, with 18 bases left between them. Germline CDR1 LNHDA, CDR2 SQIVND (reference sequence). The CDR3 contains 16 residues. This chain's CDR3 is CASSQAVGGGNTEAFF. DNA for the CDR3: TGTGCCAGTAGTCAAGCGGTTGGTGGCGGTAACACTGAAGCTTTCTTT.

The CDR3 here is CASSWRPLRYGYTF. DNA for the CDR3: TGTGCCAGCAGCTGGAGACCCTTGAGGTATGGCTACACCTTC. V gene TRBV5-5 combines with J gene TRBJ1-2; D gene uncertain. This CDR3 has 14 amino acids. From germline, CDR1 is SGHKS and CDR2 YYEKEE (reference sequence). The V and J ends lost 3 bases and 5 bases respectively, with 14 bases between them.

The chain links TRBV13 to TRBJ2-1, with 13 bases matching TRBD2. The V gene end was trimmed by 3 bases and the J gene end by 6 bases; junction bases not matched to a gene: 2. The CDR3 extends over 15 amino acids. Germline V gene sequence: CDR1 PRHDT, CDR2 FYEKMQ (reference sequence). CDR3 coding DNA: TGTGCCAGCAGCTTTGGACTAGCGGGGGTCAATGAGCAGTTCTTC. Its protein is CASSFGLAGVNEQFF.

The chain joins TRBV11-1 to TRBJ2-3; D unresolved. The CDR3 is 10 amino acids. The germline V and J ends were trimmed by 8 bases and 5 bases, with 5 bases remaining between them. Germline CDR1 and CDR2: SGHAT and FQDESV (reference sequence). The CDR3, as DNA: TGTGCCAGCCGAGGAGATACGCAGTATTTT. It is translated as CASRGDTQYF.

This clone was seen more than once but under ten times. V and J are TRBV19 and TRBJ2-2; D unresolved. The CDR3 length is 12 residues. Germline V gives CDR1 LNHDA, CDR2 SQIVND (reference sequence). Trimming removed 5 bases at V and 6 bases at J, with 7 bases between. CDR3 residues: CASSHLAGELFF. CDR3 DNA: TGTGCCAGTAGTCACCTAGCCGGGGAGCTGTTTTTT.

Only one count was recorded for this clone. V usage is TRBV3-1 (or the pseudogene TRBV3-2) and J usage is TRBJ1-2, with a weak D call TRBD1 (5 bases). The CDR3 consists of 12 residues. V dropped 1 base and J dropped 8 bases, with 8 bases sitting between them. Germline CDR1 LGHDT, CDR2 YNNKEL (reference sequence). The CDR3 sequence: CASSQGQWGYTF. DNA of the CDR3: TGTGCCAGCAGCCAAGGACAGTGGGGCTACACCTTC.

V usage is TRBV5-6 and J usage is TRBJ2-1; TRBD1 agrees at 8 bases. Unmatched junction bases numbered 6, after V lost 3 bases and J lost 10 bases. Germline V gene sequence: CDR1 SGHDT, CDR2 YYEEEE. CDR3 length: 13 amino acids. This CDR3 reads CASSSTGGTEQFF. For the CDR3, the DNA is TGTGCCAGCAGCTCTACAGGGGGAACAGAGCAGTTCTTC.

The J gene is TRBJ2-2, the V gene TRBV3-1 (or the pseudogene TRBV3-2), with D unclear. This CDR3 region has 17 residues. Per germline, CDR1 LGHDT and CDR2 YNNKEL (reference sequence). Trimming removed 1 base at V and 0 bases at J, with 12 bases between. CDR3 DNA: TGTGCCAGCAGCCAAGTCGGTCTTCGTGCGAACACCGGGGAGCTGTTTTTT. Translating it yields CASSQVGLRANTGELFF.

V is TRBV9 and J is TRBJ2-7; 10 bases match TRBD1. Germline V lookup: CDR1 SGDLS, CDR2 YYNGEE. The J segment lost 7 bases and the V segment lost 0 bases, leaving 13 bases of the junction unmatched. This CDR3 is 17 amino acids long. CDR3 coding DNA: TGTGCCAGCAGCGTAGGGACAGGGGGGCCCAGTGCCTCTGAGCAGTACTTC. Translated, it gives CASSVGTGGPSASEQYF.

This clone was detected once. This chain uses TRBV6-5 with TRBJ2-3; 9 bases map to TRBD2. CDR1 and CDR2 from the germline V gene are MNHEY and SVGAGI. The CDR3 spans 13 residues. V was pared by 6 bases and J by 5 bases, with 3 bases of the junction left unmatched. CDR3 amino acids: CASRGTSRDTQYF. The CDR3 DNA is TGTGCCAGCAGGGGGACTAGCCGAGATACGCAGTATTTT.

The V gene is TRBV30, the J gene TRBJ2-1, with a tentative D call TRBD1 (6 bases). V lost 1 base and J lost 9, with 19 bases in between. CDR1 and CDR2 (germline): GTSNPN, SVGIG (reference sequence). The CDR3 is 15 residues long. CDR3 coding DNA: TGTGCCTGGAGTGGGTCCGGCGTGCCCAGGGGTGAGCAGTTCTTC. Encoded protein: CAWSGSGVPRGEQFF.

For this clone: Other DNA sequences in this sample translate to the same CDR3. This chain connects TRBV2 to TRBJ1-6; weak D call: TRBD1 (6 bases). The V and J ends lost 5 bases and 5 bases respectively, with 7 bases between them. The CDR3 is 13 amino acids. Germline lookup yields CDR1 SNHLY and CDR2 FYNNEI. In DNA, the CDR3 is TGTGCCAGCAGTCGACAGGATAATTCACCCCTCCACTTT. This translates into CASSRQDNSPLHF.

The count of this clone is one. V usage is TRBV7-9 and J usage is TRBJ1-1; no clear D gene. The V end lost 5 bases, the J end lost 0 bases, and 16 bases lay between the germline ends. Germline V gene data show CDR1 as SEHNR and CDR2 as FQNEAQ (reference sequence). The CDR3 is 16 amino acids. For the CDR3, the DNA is TGTGCCAGCAGCCCCGCGGGAGGGAGGTTGAACACTGAAGCTTTCTTT. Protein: CASSPAGGRLNTEAFF.

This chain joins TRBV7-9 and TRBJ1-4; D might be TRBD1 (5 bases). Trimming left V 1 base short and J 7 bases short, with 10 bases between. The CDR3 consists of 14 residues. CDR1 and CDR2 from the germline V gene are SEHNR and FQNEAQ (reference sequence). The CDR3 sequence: CASSLDVRAEKLFF. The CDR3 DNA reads TGTGCCAGCAGCTTAGACGTCAGGGCTGAAAAACTGTTTTTT.

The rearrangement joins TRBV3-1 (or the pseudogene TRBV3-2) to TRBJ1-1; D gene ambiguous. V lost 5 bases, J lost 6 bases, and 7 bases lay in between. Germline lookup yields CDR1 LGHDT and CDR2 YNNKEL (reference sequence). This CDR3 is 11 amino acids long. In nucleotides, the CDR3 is TGTGCCAGCAGCGTCGGGGCTGAAGCTTTCTTT. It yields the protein CASSVGAEAFF.

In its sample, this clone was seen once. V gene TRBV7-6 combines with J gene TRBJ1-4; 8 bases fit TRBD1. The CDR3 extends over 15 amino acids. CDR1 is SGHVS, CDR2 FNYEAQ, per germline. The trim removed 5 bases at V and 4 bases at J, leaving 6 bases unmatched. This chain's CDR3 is CASSTGQGVNEKLFF. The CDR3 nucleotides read TGTGCCAGCAGCACCGGACAGGGTGTTAATGAAAAACTGTTTTTT.

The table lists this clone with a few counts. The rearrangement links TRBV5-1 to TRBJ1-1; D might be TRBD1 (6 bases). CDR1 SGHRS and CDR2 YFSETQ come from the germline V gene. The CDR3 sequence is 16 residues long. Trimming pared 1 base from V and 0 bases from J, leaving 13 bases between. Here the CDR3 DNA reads TGCGCCAGCAGCTTGTGGCAGGGGCTAGTGAACACTGAAGCTTTCTTT. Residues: CASSLWQGLVNTEAFF.